Described below is a single T cell receptor (beta chain) sequence and its context. The sample holds other DNA sequences that translate to the same CDR3. The entry originates in a study of shared clonotypes between healthy human individuals. Study overall: Donors consisted of two women and a few men between 18 and 49. For every donor, three CD4 naive, three CD4 memory, two CD8 naive and one CD8 memory plates were used.

Naive CD8 cells lacked CD45RO and underwent positive selection for CCR7, leaving out terminally differentiated effector memory CD45RA+ cells. Trimming removed 3 bases at V and 0 bases at J, with 4 bases between. CDR3 size: 13 residues. Per germline, CDR1 LGHNA and CDR2 YNFKEQ. The method was immunoSEQ multiplex PCR; TCRdb's version includes in-frame clones alone and lacks a portion of them. The sample has roughly 2,000,000 clones; roughly 95% are singletons. The TCR originated in a man younger than 35 in good health. The V gene is TRBV4-2, the J gene TRBJ2-3; D not certain. Material for sequencing was naive CD8+ T cells sorted from blood. The CDR3 loop is CASSQDSTDTQYF. The DNA for the CDR3 is TGTGCCAGCAGCCAGGACAGCACAGATACGCAGTATTTT.